The clone carrying this T cell receptor beta chain was recorded a few times. The antigen remains undetermined. For TCR beta, libraries came from quantitative 5'-RACE with molecular barcodes. TCRdb analysed the 5' RACE reads with MiXCR anew, one entry per CDR3 protein. Of 500,000 to 550,000 distinct CDR3 sequences detected, approximately 12% appear once; the ten largest clones hold 6.8%. This entry comes from a study of CD8 T cells in ankylosing spondylitis. V lost 4 bases, J lost 6 bases, and 12 bases lay in between. CDR3 length equals 13 residues. CDR1 and CDR2 from the germline V gene are SGHRS and YFSETQ. The study, taken as a whole, reports: Ankylosing spondylitis blood appeared to carry a characteristic TCR beta motif of several highly homologous variants. Earlier literature documents some of the motif variants in reactive arthritis synovial fluid and blood.

Sequenced: blood, either unsorted or a sorted T cell fraction (not recorded which). The clonotype was recovered from a male donor with ankylosing spondylitis. V is TRBV5-1 and J is TRBJ2-3; D remains unclear. The CDR3 DNA follows: TGCGCCAGCAGCAATGACCCGAACGATACGCAGTATTTT. It is translated as CASSNDPNDTQYF.